What follows is one TCR beta chain and its context. Antigen unknown. This entry is derived from a study of cytomegalovirus exposure and HLA in healthy donors. Amplification used 60 Vbeta primers and 13 Jbeta primers. Sequencing was performed with immunoSEQ multiplex PCR; in TCRdb, only in-frame clones are kept and a portion is missing. The sample comprises approximately 140,000 clones, about four fifths of which are singletons, and 0.6% to 0.7% rests with the top ten. Germline V gives CDR1 SGHAT, CDR2 FQNNGV. The CDR3 runs to 16 residues. V lost 5 bases to trimming and J lost 6 bases, with 20 bases between them. General study points: What TCR beta sequences reportedly achieved was accurate prediction of HLA-A and HLA-B alleles in most subjects. About 87% or about 30% of the time was how often most TCR beta V segments were productive, according to an earlier analysis.

All the people who gave samples were healthy bone marrow donors. The source is a man between 18 and 29 years old in good health and CMV-seronegative. The rearrangement uses TRBV11-2 and TRBJ2-1; D possibly corresponds to TRBD2 (5 bases). The sample comprised PBMCs. CDR3 bases: TGTGCCAGCAGCCCCGATCTACTAGTCAGAGGCAATGAGCAGTTCTTC. It yields the protein CASSPDLLVRGNEQFF.